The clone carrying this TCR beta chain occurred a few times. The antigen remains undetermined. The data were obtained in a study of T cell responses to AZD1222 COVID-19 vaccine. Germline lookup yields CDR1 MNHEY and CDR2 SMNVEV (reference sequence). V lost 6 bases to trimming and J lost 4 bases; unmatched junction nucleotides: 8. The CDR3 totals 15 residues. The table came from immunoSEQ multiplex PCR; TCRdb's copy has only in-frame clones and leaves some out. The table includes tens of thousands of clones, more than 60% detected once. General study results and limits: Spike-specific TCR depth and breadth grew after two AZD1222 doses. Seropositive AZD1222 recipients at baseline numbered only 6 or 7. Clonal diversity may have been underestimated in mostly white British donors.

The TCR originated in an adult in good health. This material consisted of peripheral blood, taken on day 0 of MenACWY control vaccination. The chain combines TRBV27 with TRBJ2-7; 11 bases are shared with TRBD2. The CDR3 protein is CASRRVAGGPYEQYF. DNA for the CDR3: TGTGCCAGCAGAAGAGTAGCGGGAGGGCCATACGAGCAGTACTTC.